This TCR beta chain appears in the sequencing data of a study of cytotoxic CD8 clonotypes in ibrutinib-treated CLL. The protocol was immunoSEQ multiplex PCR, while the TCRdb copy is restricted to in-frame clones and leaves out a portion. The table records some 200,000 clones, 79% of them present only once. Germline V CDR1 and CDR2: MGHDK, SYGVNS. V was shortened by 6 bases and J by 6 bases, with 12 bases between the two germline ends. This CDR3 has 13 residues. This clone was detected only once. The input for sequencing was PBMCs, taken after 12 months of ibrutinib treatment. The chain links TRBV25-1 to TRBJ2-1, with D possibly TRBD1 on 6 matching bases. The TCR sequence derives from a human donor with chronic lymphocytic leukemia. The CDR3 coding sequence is TGTGCCAGCAGCGACAGGAGACTCAATGAGCAGTTCTTC. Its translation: CASSDRRLNEQFF.